This entry describes one TCR beta chain. What it binds is not known. CDR3 length equals 17 residues. Per the germline V gene, CDR1 is SGHTA and CDR2 is FQGNSA. Deletions cut 0 bases from V and 7 bases from J, with 21 bases between. Version v3.0 of the immunoSEQ assay was performed at survey level. Per-sample sequencing targets were about 40,000-55,000 T-cell genomes. Assay used: immunoSEQ multiplex PCR; TCRdb lists only in-frame clones, some missing. The sample holds 34,000 or so clones, about 94% seen once. The data were taken from a study of long-term antiretroviral therapy in people with HIV. Background on the study: About a decade before 2015, the earliest samples were taken when ART was typically delayed. Findings and limits, study-wide: Blood, drawn from about 2004 to 2018, may reflect older ART regimens. Post-ART diversity increased but stayed below transplant donor controls.

The rearrangement uses TRBV7-2 and TRBJ1-1; the D is unclear. The receptor was derived from a woman aged 50 to 60 with HIV. The sample consisted of unsorted PBMCs, taken more than 5 years after starting antiretroviral therapy. CDR3 sequence: CASSLAAVWTNEGEAFF. Here the CDR3 DNA reads TGTGCCAGCAGCTTAGCGGCGGTATGGACGAACGAGGGTGAAGCTTTCTTT. Full variable domain (rest looked up from reference TRBV7-2 and TRBJ1-1): GAGVSQSPSNKVTEKGKDVELRCDPISGHTALYWYRQSLGQGLEFLIYFQGNSAPDKSGLPSDRFSAERTGGSVSTLTIQRTQQEDSAVYLCASSLAAVWTNEGEAFFGQGTRLTVV.